This section outlines one T cell receptor (beta chain) sequence together with its context. There are a few counts of this clone. Its binding antigen is unknown. Per-base quality was not reported, and no clone a single base away is much larger than it. This sample was taken from a study of CD8+ T cells in alopecia areata (dated by TCRdb to 2016 to 2018). Background for the entire study: The treated patients, all with moderate-to-severe alopecia areata, were enrolled in an open-label pilot trial of oral tofacitinib given at 5 to 10 mg twice daily. Patients stayed on tofacitinib for 6 to 18 months and then had 6 months of follow-up off drug so that delayed response and recurrence could be assessed. Disease severity in treated patients was measured with the SALT score, which quantifies the percentage of affected scalp surface area. The study used high-throughput TCRbeta sequencing to examine T cell clonal expansion in alopecia areata, in both the C3H/HeJ mouse model and human patients. Scalp tissue and sorted CD4+ and CD8+ peripheral blood T cells from patchy and totalis/universalis alopecia areata patients and from healthy controls were covered by human TCRbeta sequencing. Biopsies were taken from tofacitinib-treated patients at baseline and at 4 and 24 weeks of treatment, and a later scalp biopsy was taken in several of the tofacitinib-treated patients. Clonality in the scalp was compared among normal scalp (n=4), patchy alopecia areata scalp (n=8), and alopecia totalis/universalis scalp (n=8). RNA was obtained with the PAXgene miRNA kit for fixed scalp, the miRNeasy kit for PBMCs, and the RNeasy kit for mouse skin. Amplification of TCRbeta CDR3 regions was done by immunoSEQ multiplex PCR using 35 Vbeta forward primers and 13 Jbeta reverse primers. What the work shows at the level of the full study, not this receptor alone: Lesional scalp, especially in alopecia totalis/universalis, showed higher clonality and more expanded CD8+ clones than normal scalp, suggesting antigenic drive. Scalp TCR repertoire analysis is complicated because resident alphabeta T cells in normal human skin are also sequenced, whereas mouse skin is dominated by gammadelta T cells. Shared TCR sequences between patients were less evident than in mice, which may be partly attributable to HLA diversity in the patient population. Because the treated cohort was small and included a single nonresponder, larger studies are needed to assess links between baseline CD8+ expansion and response. During tofacitinib treatment, many expanded lesional clones remained in scalp and blood, and this persistence may partly explain relapse after treatment is stopped. With tofacitinib, both scalp clonality and the number of expanded CD8+ clones among the top 100 scalp clones went down significantly.

V is reduced by 0 bases and J by 13 bases, leaving a spacing of 12 bases between them. The germline V gene sets CDR1 to KGHSH and CDR2 to LQKENI. The CDR3 runs 13 amino acids, cysteine and phenylalanine included. CDR3 DNA is the only sequence kept; it has 39 bases, read in frame from the first base. The method was the immunoSEQ multiplex PCR assay. To provide template for TCR sequencing, every sample had RNA extracted and reverse transcribed into cDNA. First-strand cDNA was synthesized using SuperScript III with a 2:1 mix of oligo-dT and random hexamers. Amplification bias was assessed with a synthetic immune receptor repertoire, and residual bias was removed computationally. The study's processing was this. Raw reads were preprocessed for error removal, and CDR3 was defined according to IMGT conventions as running from the conserved cysteine to phenylalanine. Clonality was computed as 1 minus the Shannon entropy, with the entropy normalized by log2 of the number of productive unique TCRs. Scalp TCRbeta sequences were cross-referenced with sorted blood CD4 and CD8 repertoires so that the CD4 or CD8 identity of scalp clones could be inferred. Sourced from immuneACCESS, this table was stored by TCRdb with only in-frame sequences that have V and J called. A share of the clones is absent; for the studies checked, an unresolved V gene accounts for under half, and the remainder has no known explanation. V and J calls and clone size are given by that table; D and trimming were obtained from the DNA. This sample lists a few hundred thousand clones; more than 30% were detected once. Around 0.48% of the sample lies in the top ten.

In the paper's terms, the treatment or condition label means: oral pan-JAK inhibitor, 5-10 mg twice daily. Lesional scalp punch biopsies and peripheral blood were collected from alopecia areata patients. PBMCs were isolated by density centrifugation and stained for CD3, CD4 and CD8, after which CD4+ and CD8+ T cells were sorted on a FACSAria. The receptor was derived from a human donor with alopecia areata. The chain couples TRBV18 to TRBJ1-4; a confident D gene designation cannot be given. The sample in question was CD4+ T cells sorted from blood, obtained at roughly week 30, from a patient treated with tofacitinib. The nucleotide sequence is TGTGCCAGCTCACCACCGATAAGGGATGGACTGTTTTTT. This sequence encodes CASSPPIRDGLFF.